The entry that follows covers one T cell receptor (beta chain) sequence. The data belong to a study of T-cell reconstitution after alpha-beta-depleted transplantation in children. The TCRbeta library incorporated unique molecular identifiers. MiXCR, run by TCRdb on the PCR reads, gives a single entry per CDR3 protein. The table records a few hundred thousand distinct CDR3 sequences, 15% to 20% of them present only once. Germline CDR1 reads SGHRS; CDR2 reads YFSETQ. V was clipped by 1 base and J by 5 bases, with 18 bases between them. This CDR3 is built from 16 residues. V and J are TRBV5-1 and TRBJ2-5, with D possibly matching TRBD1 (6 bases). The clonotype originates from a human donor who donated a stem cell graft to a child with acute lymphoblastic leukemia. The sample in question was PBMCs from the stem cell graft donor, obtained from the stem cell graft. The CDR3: CASSLKKLDGQETQYF. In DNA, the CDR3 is TGCGCCAGCAGCTTGAAAAAGTTGGACGGACAGGAGACCCAGTACTTC. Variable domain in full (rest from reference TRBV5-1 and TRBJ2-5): KAGVTQTPRYLIKTRGQQVTLSCSPISGHRSVSWYQQTPGQGLQFLFEYFSETQRNKGNFPGRFSGRQFSNSRSEMNVSTLELGDSALYLCASSLKKLDGQETQYFGPGTRLLVL.